Listed here are 25 T cell receptor beta chains from one sample, sequenced in a study of stem cell transplantation in POMP-related autoinflammatory disease. Generated by immunoSEQ multiplex PCR, the TCRdb table keeps only in-frame clones and is missing some. The data show tens of thousands of clones, roughly 88% seen once. The sequenced sample was CD4+ T cells from PBMCs, obtained after stem cell transplantation. The receptors derive from a human patient with POMP-related autoinflammation and immune dysregulation (PRAID). The graft donor may account for some of the T cells.

The CDR3 sequence: CASSYSRTGRDTQYF. CDR3 sequence (DNA): TGTGCCAGCAGTTACTCAAGGACAGGGCGAGATACGCAGTATTTT. This chain connects TRBV6-5 to TRBJ2-3; 8 nucleotides agree with TRBD1. CDR1 MNHEY and CDR2 SVGAGI come from the germline V gene. The CDR3 spans 15 residues. The trim removed 0 bases at V and 5 bases at J, leaving 4 bases unmatched.

The rearrangement joins TRBV5-1 to TRBJ2-1; D is possibly TRBD2 (6 bases). This CDR3 is built from 15 residues. The germline V gene has CDR1 SGHRS and CDR2 YFSETQ. V was trimmed by 2 bases and J by 3 bases, leaving 12 bases between them. CDR3 residues: CASSFQRALYNEQFF. As DNA, the CDR3 is TGCGCCAGCAGCTTCCAGCGGGCCCTCTACAATGAGCAGTTCTTC.

This chain's CDR3 is CASTVVGLAGGSEQFF. As DNA, the CDR3 is TGTGCCAGCACCGTAGTCGGACTAGCGGGGGGCAGTGAGCAGTTCTTC. The chain links TRBV3-1 (or the pseudogene TRBV3-2) to TRBJ2-1; the match to TRBD2 covers 14 bases. The junction had 11 bases not matched to a gene; V was cut back by 7 bases and J by 9 bases. In germline, CDR1 is LGHDT, CDR2 YNNKEL (reference sequence). This CDR3 has 16 residues.

This chain connects TRBV6-5 to TRBJ1-4, with D possibly TRBD1 on 5 matching bases. Germline CDR1 and CDR2: MNHEY and SVGAGI. V lost 4 bases and J lost 7, with 16 bases in between. The CDR3 sequence is 15 residues long. CDR3 sequence reads: CASSFSRRGGEKLFF. CDR3 sequence (DNA): TGTGCCAGCAGTTTTTCCCGGAGGGGCGGTGAAAAACTGTTTTTT.

The chain joins TRBV5-6 to TRBJ1-1; D possibly corresponds to TRBD1 (6 bases). Germline V gives CDR1 SGHDT, CDR2 YYEEEE. The CDR3 totals 15 residues. V lost 4 bases and J lost 4, with 17 bases in between. CDR3 DNA: TGTGCCAGCAGCGTATACAGGGCTGGGGGCACTGAAGCTTTCTTT. Amino acids: CASSVYRAGGTEAFF.

This rearrangement joins TRBV6-5 to TRBJ2-3; TRBD2 might be the D (5 bases). The length of the CDR3 is 13 residues. Deletions cut 8 bases from V and 5 bases from J, with 14 bases between. CDR1 is MNHEY, CDR2 SVGAGI, per germline. The CDR3 DNA sequence: TGTGCCAGCGTTCCCCCGGGGAGAGATACGCAGTATTTT. Its protein is CASVPPGRDTQYF.

This chain connects TRBV19 to TRBJ2-2; the match to TRBD2 covers 14 bases. The trim removed 3 bases at V and 6 bases at J, leaving 9 bases unmatched. Germline CDR1 is LNHDA and CDR2 is SQIVND (reference sequence). There are 18 residues in the CDR3. The CDR3, as DNA: TGTGCCAGTAGTATCTCGCGACTAGCGGGGGGGCCTGCCGGGGAGCTGTTTTTT. Protein product: CASSISRLAGGPAGELFF.

The J gene is TRBJ1-2, the V gene TRBV10-3, with D perhaps TRBD1 (5 bases). This CDR3 comprises 15 residues. The V and J ends lost 0 bases and 4 bases respectively, with 12 bases between them. The germline gives CDR1 ENHRY, CDR2 SYGVKD. For the CDR3, the DNA is TGTGCCATCAGTGAGTCGATACAGGCGCTCTATGGCTACACCTTC. It specifies CAISESIQALYGYTF.

The chain carries TRBV18 and TRBJ2-7; tentatively, D is TRBD2 (6 bases). Germline V lookup: CDR1 KGHSH, CDR2 LQKENI. The CDR3 sequence is 14 residues long. The germline V and J ends were trimmed by 1 base and 6 bases, with 13 bases remaining between them. In DNA, the CDR3 is TGTGCCAGCTCACCACTCGCCGACGGGGGCGAGCAGTACGTC. Its protein is CASSPLADGGEQYV.

A single count supports this clone. This chain links TRBV2 with TRBJ2-3; TRBD1 matches at 9 bases. Per the germline V gene, CDR1 is SNHLY and CDR2 is FYNNEI. The CDR3 covers 15 residues. Trimming took 5 bases from V and 1 from J; bases not matched to a gene: 4. The DNA of the CDR3 is TGTGCCAGCAGTTCTAGACAGGGGGGCACAGATACGCAGTATTTT. This translates into CASSSRQGGTDTQYF.

The rearrangement links TRBV2 to TRBJ2-7; either TRBD1 or TRBD2 may fit D (5 bases each). Germline V CDR1 and CDR2: SNHLY, FYNNEI. This CDR3 has 12 residues. With 3 bases removed from V and 3 bases from J, the gap between germline ends came to 6 bases. CDR3 DNA: TGTGCCAGCAGTGAGGGGGTCTACGAGCAGTACGTC. Residues: CASSEGVYEQYV.

CDR3 bases: TGTGCCAGCAGATCGGGGATGAGCGGGGAGCTGTTTTTT. Translated: CASRSGMSGELFF. The rearrangement links TRBV28 to TRBJ2-2; the D gene is possibly TRBD2 (5 bases). This CDR3 contains 13 residues. Germline CDR1 MDHEN, CDR2 SYDVKM. Trimming took off 6 bases at V and 7 bases at J, with 12 bases between the two ends. The full variable domain, rest sourced from reference TRBV28 and TRBJ2-2, is DVKVTQSSRYLVKRTGEKVFLECVQDMDHENMFWYRQDPGLGLRLIYFSYDVKMKEKGDIPEGYSVSREKKERFSLILESASTNQTSMYLCASRSGMSGELFFGEGSRLTVL.

The rearrangement uses TRBV2 and TRBJ2-2, with a tentative D call TRBD1 (6 bases). The germline CDR1 and CDR2 sequences are SNHLY and FYNNEI. The CDR3 runs 15 residues. Trimming took 2 bases from V and 7 from J, leaving 14 bases between them. CDR3 coding DNA: TGTGCCAGCAGTGAAAACAGGGTGGGAGACGGGGAGCTGTTTTTT. Translating it yields CASSENRVGDGELFF.

J is TRBJ1-1 and V is TRBV3-1 (or the pseudogene TRBV3-2); 10 bases are shared with TRBD1. Germline V gives CDR1 LGHDT, CDR2 YNNKEL (reference sequence). The CDR3 is 14 amino acids. V lost 1 base and J lost 6; bases outside the gene matches: 2. The CDR3, as DNA: TGTGCCAGCAGCCAAGGGACAGGGGGTTCTGAAGCTTTCTTT. Its protein is CASSQGTGGSEAFF.

The chain has TRBV24-1 and TRBJ2-5; 14 nucleotides agree with TRBD2. The CDR3 extends over 18 amino acids. Trimming took 2 bases from V and 5 from J; bases not matched to a gene: 9. Germline CDR1 is KGHDR and CDR2 is SFDVKD. In DNA, the CDR3 is TGTGCCACCAGTGATTCCCCCGGGACTAGCGGGAGCGGGGAGACCCAGTACTTC. Translation: CATSDSPGTSGSGETQYF.

The chain has TRBV10-2 and TRBJ2-3, with 9 positions matching TRBD1. Trimming removed 10 bases from V and 9 bases from J; junction bases left unmatched: 14. CDR1 is WSHSY and CDR2 is SAAADI in the germline V gene. The CDR3 has 14 residues. The CDR3 loop reads CATTGTGIPYTQYF. The CDR3 DNA reads TGCGCCACAACCGGGACAGGGATCCCTTACACGCAGTATTTT.

This chain links TRBV7-2 with TRBJ1-2; 11 bases match TRBD1. Germline CDR1 and CDR2: SGHTA and FQGNSA. Unmatched junction bases numbered 4, after V lost 5 bases and J lost 2 bases. The CDR3 runs to 15 residues. The CDR3 is CASSIRTGGNYGYTF. CDR3 DNA: TGTGCCAGCAGCATACGGACAGGGGGCAACTATGGCTACACCTTC.

Written as DNA, the CDR3 is TGTGCCAGCAGTTTAAAGCTCGGTGGAGGGGCGGGAGGGCCGAGGAGCTACGAGCAGTACTTC. Protein product: CASSLKLGGGAGGPRSYEQYF. The rearrangement links TRBV28 to TRBJ2-7; 9 bases agree with TRBD2. The CDR3 totals 21 residues. CDR1 is MDHEN, CDR2 SYDVKM, per germline. V dropped 2 bases and J dropped 3; count of bases not matched to a gene: 23.

This chain uses TRBV6-5 with TRBJ1-5; 12 bases align to TRBD1. Trimming at V came to 4 bases and at J to 7 bases, leaving 5 bases not matched to a gene. The CDR3 is 15 residues long. Germline values: CDR1 MNHEY, CDR2 SVGAGI. CDR3 sequence reads: CASSLAGTGGQPQHF. The DNA of the CDR3 is TGTGCCAGCAGTTTAGCCGGGACAGGGGGCCAGCCCCAGCATTTT.

This chain connects TRBV27 to TRBJ2-3, with 11 nucleotides matching TRBD2. This CDR3 spans 15 amino acids. Trimming at V came to 6 bases and at J to 0 bases, leaving 2 bases not matched to a gene. Germline V CDR1 and CDR2: MNHEY, SMNVEV (reference sequence). The CDR3 DNA reads TGTGCCAGCAGGGGACTAGCGGCTAGCACAGATACGCAGTATTTT. It translates to CASRGLAASTDTQYF.

This clone was seen a single time. The gene calls are TRBV5-1 and TRBJ1-1; D is ambiguous. Per the germline V gene, CDR1 is SGHRS and CDR2 is YFSETQ. V was trimmed by 4 bases and J by 5 bases, leaving 12 bases between them. CDR3 length equals 13 residues. CDR3 in DNA: TGCGCCAGCAGCCAACGACCTGGGACTGAAGCTTTCTTT. Protein: CASSQRPGTEAFF.

The V gene is TRBV19, the J gene TRBJ1-6; perhaps TRBD1 as D (6 bases). The V gene lost 3 bases and the J gene lost 0 bases, with 12 bases spanning the gap. CDR3 length equals 17 residues. Germline CDR1 is LNHDA and CDR2 is SQIVND (reference sequence). CDR3 protein: CASSIARGRSYNSPLHF. The CDR3 nucleotides are TGTGCCAGTAGTATCGCCAGGGGACGCTCCTATAATTCACCCCTCCACTTT.

The CDR3 DNA reads as TGCGCCAGCAGCTTGGCGGCTAGCGGGGCTGGGGAGACCCAGTACTTC. Translated: CASSLAASGAGETQYF. This rearrangement joins TRBV5-1 to TRBJ2-5; TRBD2 aligns across 9 bases. CDR3 length: 16 residues. Losses at the gene ends were 0 bases for V and 5 bases for J; bases not matched to a gene: 8. Germline V CDR1 and CDR2: SGHRS, YFSETQ.

The V call is TRBV5-1, the J call TRBJ2-7; D is undetermined. The length of the CDR3 is 16 residues. Germline V gene sequence: CDR1 SGHRS, CDR2 YFSETQ. V lost 4 bases and J lost 2, with 19 bases in between. DNA of the CDR3: TGCGCCAGCAGCACCTCGAATCAGGCAAATACCTACGAGCAGTACTTC. Translated, it gives CASSTSNQANTYEQYF.

This chain connects TRBV6-5 to TRBJ1-2; no clear D gene. V was trimmed by 3 bases and J by 7 bases, leaving 12 bases between them. The CDR3 is 13 residues long. Germline CDR1 MNHEY, CDR2 SVGAGI. CDR3 sequence (DNA): TGTGCCAGCAGTTATGGCCAGGCGGGTGGCTACACCTTC. Translated: CASSYGQAGGYTF.